This T cell receptor beta chain was retrieved from a study of T cells expressing NK-cell markers. Study information: HCMV seropositivity marked seven of the eight sequenced donors; one was seronegative.

CDR1 and CDR2 (germline): SGDLS, YYNGEE. There are 18 residues in the CDR3. Notes on the study in general: Dominance of the CD3+CD56-NKG2C+ fraction by these clonotypes also held in four donors. Roughly 6 donors showed dominant NKG2C+ clonotypes comprising about 1.0-7.0% of their CD8+ T cells. Whether expanded NKG2C+ T cell clones were HCMV-specific remained unclear.

Reprocessing the 5' RACE reads, TCRdb reports a single entry for every CDR3 protein and omits DNA. Here the sample table reports about 460,000 distinct CDR3 sequences. Of note for this clonotype: Its antigen is currently unknown.

This TCR was recovered from a woman between 45 and 65 years old in good health. The chain has TRBV9 and TRBJ2-7; TCRdb selects TRBD2, and the lack of DNA leaves this call unchecked. Specimen: blood T cells: a sorted CD56 or NKG2C T cell subset, CD4+ or CD8+ T cells, or bulk PBMC T cells (not recorded which). CDR3 in amino acids: CASSPWGGLTSGYYEQYF.